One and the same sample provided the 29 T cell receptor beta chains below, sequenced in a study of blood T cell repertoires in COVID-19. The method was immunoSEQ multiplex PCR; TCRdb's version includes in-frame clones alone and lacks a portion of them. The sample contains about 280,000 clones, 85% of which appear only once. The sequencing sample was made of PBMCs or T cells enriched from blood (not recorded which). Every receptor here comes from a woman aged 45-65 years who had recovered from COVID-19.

CDR3 nucleotide sequence: TGTGCCAGCAGCTTAGTTGCGGCAGATAACACTGAAGCTTTCTTT. Translating gives CASSLVAADNTEAFF. V gene TRBV7-2 combines with J gene TRBJ1-1; D unclear. Looked up from germline, CDR1 is SGHTA and CDR2 is FQGNSA. The germline V and J ends were trimmed by 1 base and 2 bases, with 11 bases remaining between them. The CDR3 extends over 15 amino acids.

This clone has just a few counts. The DNA of the CDR3 is TGTGCCAGCAGTTACCGCGGGGGGGCCGCTAATGAGCAGTTCTTC. Protein sequence: CASSYRGGAANEQFF. The chain has TRBV6-5 and TRBJ2-1; 9 bases are a match to TRBD2. The trim removed 2 bases at V and 7 bases at J, leaving 6 bases unmatched. The CDR3 runs to 15 residues. Germline CDR1 is MNHEY and CDR2 is SVGAGI.

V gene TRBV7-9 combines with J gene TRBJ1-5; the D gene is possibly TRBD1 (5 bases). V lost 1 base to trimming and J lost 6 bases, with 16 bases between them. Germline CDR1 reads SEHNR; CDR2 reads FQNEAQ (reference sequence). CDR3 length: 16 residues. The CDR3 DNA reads TGTGCCAGCAGCTTAGAAGCAGGGTCCAATGTTCAGCCCCAGCATTTT. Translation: CASSLEAGSNVQPQHF.

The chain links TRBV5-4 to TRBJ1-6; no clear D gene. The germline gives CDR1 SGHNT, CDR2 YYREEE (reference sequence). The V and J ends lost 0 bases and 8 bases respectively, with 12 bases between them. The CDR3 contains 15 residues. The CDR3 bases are TGTGCCAGCAGCTTGGACGGTGGAGGCGATTCACCCCTCCACTTT. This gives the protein CASSLDGGGDSPLHF.

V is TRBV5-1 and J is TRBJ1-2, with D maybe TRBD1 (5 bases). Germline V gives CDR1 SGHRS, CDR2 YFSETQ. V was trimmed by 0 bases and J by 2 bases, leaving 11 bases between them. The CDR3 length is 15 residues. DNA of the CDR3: TGCGCCAGCAGCTTGGCCCCAGGGCCCAACTATGGCTACACCTTC. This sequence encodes CASSLAPGPNYGYTF.

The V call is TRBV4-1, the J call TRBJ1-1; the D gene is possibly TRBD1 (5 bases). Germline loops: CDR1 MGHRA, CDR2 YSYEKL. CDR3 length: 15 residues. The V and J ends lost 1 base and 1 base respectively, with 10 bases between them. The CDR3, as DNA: TGCGCCAGCAGCCAAGGAAGGCAGGGGAACACTGAAGCTTTCTTT. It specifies CASSQGRQGNTEAFF.

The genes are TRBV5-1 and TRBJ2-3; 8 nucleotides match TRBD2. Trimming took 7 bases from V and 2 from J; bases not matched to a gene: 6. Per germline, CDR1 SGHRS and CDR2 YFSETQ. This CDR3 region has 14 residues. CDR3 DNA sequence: TGCGCCAGCGGGGGTAGCGGGACCACAGATACGCAGTATTTT. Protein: CASGGSGTTDTQYF. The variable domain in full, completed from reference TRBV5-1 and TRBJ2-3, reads KAGVTQTPRYLIKTRGQQVTLSCSPISGHRSVSWYQQTPGQGLQFLFEYFSETQRNKGNFPGRFSGRQFSNSRSEMNVSTLELGDSALYLCASGGSGTTDTQYFGPGTRLTVL.

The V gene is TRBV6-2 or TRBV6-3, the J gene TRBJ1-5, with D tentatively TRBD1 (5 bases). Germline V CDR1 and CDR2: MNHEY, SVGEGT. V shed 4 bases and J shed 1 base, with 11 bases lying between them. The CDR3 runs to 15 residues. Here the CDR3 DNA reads TGTGCCAGCAGTTCGGCGGGGACCAGCAATCAGCCCCAGCATTTT. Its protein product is CASSSAGTSNQPQHF.

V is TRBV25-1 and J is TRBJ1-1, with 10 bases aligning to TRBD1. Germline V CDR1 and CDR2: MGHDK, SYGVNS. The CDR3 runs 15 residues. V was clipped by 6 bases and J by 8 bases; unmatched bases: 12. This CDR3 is CASSGTGAVNDEAFF. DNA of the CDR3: TGTGCCAGCAGCGGGACAGGGGCCGTTAACGACGAAGCTTTCTTT. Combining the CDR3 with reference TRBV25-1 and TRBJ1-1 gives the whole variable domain EADIYQTPRYLVIGTGKKITLECSQTMGHDKMYWYQQDPGMELHLIHYSYGVNSTEKGDLSSESTVSRIRTEHFPLTLESARPSHTSQYLCASSGTGAVNDEAFFGQGTRLTVV.

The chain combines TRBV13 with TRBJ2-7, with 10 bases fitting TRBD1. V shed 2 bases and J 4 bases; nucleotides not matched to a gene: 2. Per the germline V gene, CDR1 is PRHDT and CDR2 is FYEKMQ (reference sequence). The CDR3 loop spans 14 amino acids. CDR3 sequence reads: CASSLRDRGYEQYF. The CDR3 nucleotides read TGTGCCAGCAGCTTACGGGACAGGGGATACGAGCAGTACTTC. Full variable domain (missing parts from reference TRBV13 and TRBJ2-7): AAGVIQSPRHLIKEKRETATLKCYPIPRHDTVYWYQQGPGQDPQFLISFYEKMQSDKGSIPDRFSAQQFSDYHSELNMSSLELGDSALYFCASSLRDRGYEQYFGPGTRLTVT.

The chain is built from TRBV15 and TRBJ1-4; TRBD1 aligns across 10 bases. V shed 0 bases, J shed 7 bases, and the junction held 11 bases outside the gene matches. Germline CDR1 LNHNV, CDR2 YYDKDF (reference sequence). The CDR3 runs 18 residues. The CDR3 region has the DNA TGTGCCACCAGCAGAGACCACGACAGGGGGCGAGGAGGTGAAAAACTGTTTTTT. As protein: CATSRDHDRGRGGEKLFF.

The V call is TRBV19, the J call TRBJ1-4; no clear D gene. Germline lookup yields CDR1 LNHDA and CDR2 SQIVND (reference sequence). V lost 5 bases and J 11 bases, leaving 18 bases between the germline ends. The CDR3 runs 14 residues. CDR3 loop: CASSSTWRTGKLFF. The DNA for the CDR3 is TGTGCCAGTAGTTCGACTTGGCGGACGGGGAAACTGTTTTTT.

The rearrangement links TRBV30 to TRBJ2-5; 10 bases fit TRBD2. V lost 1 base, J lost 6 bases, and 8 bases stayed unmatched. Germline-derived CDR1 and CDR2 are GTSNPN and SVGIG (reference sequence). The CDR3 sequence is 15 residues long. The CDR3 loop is CAWSDPQREGQTQYF. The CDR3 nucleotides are TGTGCCTGGAGTGACCCCCAGCGGGAGGGACAGACCCAGTACTTC.

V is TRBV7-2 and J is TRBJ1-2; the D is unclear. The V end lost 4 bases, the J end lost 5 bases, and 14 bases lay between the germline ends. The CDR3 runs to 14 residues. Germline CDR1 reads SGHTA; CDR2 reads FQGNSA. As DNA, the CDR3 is TGTGCCAGCAGCTCCGAGCGGACGGCTTATGGCTACACCTTC. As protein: CASSSERTAYGYTF. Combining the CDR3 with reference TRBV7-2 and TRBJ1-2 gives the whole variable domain GAGVSQSPSNKVTEKGKDVELRCDPISGHTALYWYRQSLGQGLEFLIYFQGNSAPDKSGLPSDRFSAERTGGSVSTLTIQRTQQEDSAVYLCASSSERTAYGYTFGSGTRLTVV.

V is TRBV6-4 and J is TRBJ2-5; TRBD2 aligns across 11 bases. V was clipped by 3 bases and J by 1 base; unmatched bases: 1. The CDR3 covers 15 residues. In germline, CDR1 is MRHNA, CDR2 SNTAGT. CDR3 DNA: TGTGCCAGCAGTGAACTAGCGGGGGCCCAAGAGACCCAGTACTTC. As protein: CASSELAGAQETQYF.

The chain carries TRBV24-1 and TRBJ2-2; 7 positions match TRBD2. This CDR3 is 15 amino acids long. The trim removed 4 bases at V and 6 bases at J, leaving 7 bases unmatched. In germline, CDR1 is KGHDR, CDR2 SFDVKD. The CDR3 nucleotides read TGTGCCACCAGTGACCGTCCAGGGAGGGCCGGGGAGCTGTTTTTT. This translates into CATSDRPGRAGELFF.

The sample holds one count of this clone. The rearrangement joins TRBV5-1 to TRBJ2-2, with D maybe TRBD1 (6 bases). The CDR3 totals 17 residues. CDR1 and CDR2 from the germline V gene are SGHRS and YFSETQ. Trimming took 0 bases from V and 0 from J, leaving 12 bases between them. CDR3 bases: TGCGCCAGCAGCTTGGAAGGACAGACAGCGAACACCGGGGAGCTGTTTTTT. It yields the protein CASSLEGQTANTGELFF.

The CDR3 here is CASSPVVGGTYEQYF. CDR3 sequence (DNA): TGTGCCAGCAGCCCGGTTGTAGGGGGAACCTACGAGCAGTACTTC. V and J are TRBV3-1 (or the pseudogene TRBV3-2) and TRBJ2-7, with a weak D call TRBD1 (6 bases). The germline V gene has CDR1 LGHDT and CDR2 YNNKEL (reference sequence). The CDR3 consists of 15 residues. Trimming pared 4 bases from V and 2 bases from J, leaving 15 bases between.

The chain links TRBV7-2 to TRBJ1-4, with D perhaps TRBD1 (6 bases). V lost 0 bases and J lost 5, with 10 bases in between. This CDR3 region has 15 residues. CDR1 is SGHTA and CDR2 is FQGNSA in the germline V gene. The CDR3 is CASSLARGGNEKLFF. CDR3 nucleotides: TGTGCCAGCAGCTTAGCTCGGGGGGGCAATGAAAAACTGTTTTTT.

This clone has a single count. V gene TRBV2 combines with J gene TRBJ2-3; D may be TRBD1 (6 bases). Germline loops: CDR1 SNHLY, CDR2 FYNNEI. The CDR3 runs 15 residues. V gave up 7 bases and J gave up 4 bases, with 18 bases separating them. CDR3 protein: CASIPDQGPPDTQYF. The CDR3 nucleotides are TGTGCCAGCATTCCGGACCAGGGGCCCCCAGATACGCAGTATTTT.

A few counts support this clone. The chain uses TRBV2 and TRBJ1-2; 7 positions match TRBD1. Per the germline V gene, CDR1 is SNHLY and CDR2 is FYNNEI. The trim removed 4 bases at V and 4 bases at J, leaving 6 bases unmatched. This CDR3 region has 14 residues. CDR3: CASSGQGTIYGYTF. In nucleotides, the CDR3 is TGTGCCAGCAGTGGACAGGGAACCATCTATGGCTACACCTTC. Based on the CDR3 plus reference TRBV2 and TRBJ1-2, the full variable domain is EPEVTQTPSHQVTQMGQEVILRCVPISNHLYFYWYRQILGQKVEFLVSFYNNEISEKSEIFDDQFSVERPDGSNFTLKIRSTKLEDSAMYFCASSGQGTIYGYTFGSGTRLTVV.

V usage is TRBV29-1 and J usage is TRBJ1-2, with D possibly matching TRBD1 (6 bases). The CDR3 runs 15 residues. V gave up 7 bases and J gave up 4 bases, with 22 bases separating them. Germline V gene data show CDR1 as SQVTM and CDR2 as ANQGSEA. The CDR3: CSAGTGIQQSYGYTF. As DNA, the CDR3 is TGCAGCGCAGGTACAGGGATCCAGCAAAGCTATGGCTACACCTTC.

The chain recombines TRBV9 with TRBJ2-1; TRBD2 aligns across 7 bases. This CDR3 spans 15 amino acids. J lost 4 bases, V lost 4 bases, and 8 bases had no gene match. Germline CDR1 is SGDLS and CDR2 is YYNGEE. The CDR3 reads CASSNSGRNYNEQFF. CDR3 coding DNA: TGTGCCAGCAGCAACTCCGGGAGGAATTACAATGAGCAGTTCTTC.

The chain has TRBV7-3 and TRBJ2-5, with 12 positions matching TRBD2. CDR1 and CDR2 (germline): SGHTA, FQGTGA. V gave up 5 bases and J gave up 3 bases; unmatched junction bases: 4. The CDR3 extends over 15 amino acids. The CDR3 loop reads CASSPGLAGKETQYF. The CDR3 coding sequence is TGTGCCAGCAGCCCGGGACTAGCGGGCAAAGAGACCCAGTACTTC.

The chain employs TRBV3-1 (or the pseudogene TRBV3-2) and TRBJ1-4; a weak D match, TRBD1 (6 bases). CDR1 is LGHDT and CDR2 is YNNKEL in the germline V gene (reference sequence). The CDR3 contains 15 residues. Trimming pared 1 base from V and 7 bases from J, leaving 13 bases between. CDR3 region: CASSQVGGGPEKLFF. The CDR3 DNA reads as TGTGCCAGCAGCCAAGTGGGCGGGGGCCCTGAAAAACTGTTTTTT.

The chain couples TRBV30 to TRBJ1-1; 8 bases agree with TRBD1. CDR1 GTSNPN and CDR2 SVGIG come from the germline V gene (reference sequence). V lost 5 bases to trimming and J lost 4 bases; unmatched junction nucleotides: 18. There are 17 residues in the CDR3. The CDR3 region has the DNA TGTGCCTGGGAGACTAGGCAGGGGGCAAGGCGGGGCACTGAAGCTTTCTTT. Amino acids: CAWETRQGARRGTEAFF.

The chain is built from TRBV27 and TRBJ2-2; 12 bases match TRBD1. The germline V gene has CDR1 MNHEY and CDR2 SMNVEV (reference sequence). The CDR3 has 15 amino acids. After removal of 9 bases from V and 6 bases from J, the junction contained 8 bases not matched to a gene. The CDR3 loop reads CASKPGQGASGELFF. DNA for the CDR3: TGTGCCAGTAAACCGGGACAGGGGGCTTCCGGGGAGCTGTTTTTT.

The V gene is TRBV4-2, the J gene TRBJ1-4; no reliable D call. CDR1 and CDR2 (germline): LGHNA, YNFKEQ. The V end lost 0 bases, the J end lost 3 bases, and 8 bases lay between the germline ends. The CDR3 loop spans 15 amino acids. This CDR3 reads CASSQDRGPNEKLFF. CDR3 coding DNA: TGTGCCAGCAGCCAAGATCGAGGGCCTAATGAAAAACTGTTTTTT.

CDR3 DNA: TGTGCCAGCAGTGAATCGGTCGGGTCGACAGGGAACCACACAGATACGCAGTATTTT. Its translation: CASSESVGSTGNHTDTQYF. This chain links TRBV6-1 with TRBJ2-3, with 7 nucleotides matching TRBD1. CDR1 and CDR2 from the germline V gene are MNHNS and SASEGT. J lost 2 bases, V lost 2 bases, and 16 bases had no gene match. The CDR3 runs to 19 residues.